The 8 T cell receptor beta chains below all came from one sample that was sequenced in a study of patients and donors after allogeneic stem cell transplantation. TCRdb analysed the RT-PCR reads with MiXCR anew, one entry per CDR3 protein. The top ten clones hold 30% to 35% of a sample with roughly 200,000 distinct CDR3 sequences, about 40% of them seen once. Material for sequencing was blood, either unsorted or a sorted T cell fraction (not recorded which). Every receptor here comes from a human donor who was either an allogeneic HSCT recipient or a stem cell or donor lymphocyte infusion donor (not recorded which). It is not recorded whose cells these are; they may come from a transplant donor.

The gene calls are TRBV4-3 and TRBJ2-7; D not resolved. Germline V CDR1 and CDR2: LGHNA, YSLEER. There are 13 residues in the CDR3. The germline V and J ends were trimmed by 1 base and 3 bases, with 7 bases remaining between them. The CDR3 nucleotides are TGCGCCAGCAGCCAAGCCCGCTACTACGAGCAGTACTTC. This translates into CASSQARYYEQYF.

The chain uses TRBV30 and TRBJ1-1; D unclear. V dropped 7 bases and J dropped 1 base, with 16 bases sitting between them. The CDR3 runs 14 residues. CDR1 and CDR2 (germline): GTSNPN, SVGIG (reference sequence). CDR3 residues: CAYRDGPKNTEAFF. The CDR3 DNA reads TGTGCCTACCGAGACGGCCCCAAGAACACTGAAGCTTTCTTT. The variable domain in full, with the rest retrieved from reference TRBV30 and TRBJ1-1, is SQTIHQWPATLVQPVGSPLSLECTVEGTSNPNLYWYRQAAGRGLQLLFYSVGIGQISSEVPQNLSASRPQDRQFILSSKKLLLSDSGFYLCAYRDGPKNTEAFFGQGTRLTVV.

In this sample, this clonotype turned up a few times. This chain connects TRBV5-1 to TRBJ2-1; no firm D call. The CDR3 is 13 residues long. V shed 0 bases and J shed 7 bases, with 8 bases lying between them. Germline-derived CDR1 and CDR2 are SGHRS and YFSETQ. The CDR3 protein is CASSLEPSNEQFF. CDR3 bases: TGCGCCAGCAGCTTGGAGCCGTCGAATGAGCAGTTCTTC.

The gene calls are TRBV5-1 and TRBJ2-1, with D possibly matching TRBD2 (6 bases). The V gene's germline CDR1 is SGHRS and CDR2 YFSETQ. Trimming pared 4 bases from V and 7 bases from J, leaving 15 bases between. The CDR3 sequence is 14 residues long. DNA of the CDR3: TGCGCCAGCAGCAAACTAGCCGGAGGTAATGAGCAGTTCTTC. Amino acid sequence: CASSKLAGGNEQFF.

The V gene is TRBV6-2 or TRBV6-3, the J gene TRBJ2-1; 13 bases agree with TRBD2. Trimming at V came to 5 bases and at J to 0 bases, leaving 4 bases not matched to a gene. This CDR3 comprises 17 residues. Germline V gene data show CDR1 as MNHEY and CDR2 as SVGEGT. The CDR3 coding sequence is TGTGCCAGCAGTGAACGGACTAGCGGGAGCTCCTACAATGAGCAGTTCTTC. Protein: CASSERTSGSSYNEQFF.

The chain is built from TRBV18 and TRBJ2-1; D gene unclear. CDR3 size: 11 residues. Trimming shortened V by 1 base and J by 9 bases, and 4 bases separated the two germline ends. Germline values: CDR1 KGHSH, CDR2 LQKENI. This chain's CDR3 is CASSPLVEQFF. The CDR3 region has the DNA TGTGCCAGCTCACCACTCGTTGAGCAGTTCTTC.

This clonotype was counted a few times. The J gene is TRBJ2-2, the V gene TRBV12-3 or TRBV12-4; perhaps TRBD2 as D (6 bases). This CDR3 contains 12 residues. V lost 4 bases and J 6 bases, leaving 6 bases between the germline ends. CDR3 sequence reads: CASSSGAGELFF. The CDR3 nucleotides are TGTGCCAGCAGTTCGGGGGCCGGGGAGCTGTTTTTT.

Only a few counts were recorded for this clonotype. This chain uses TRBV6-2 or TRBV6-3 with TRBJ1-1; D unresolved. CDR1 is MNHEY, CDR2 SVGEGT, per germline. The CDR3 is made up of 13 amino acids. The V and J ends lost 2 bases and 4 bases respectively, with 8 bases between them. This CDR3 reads CASSYGVRTEAFF. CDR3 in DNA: TGTGCCAGCAGTTACGGGGTTCGCACTGAAGCTTTCTTT.